This T cell receptor (beta chain) originates from a study of cytomegalovirus exposure and HLA in healthy donors. Study as a whole: The use of the same platform for the 100 to 150 validation repertoires and the 650 to 850 first-cohort repertoires was reported by a later analysis.

The CDR3 totals 16 residues. Germline loops: CDR1 SEHNR, CDR2 FQNEAQ (reference sequence). The junction had 15 bases not matched to a gene; V was cut back by 5 bases and J by 7 bases. Data came from immunoSEQ multiplex PCR; TCRdb stores just in-frame clones and leaves some out. The sample has 68,000 or so clones, roughly 90% seen once. Regarding this clone: As yet, its antigen is unknown.

Study results and limitations: Cytomegalovirus status, reportedly, was diagnosed with high specificity and sensitivity by the classifier. Many donors shared some public TCRs, even though most TCR sequences were rare. TCR beta chains numbering 164 were designated cytomegalovirus-associated.

The chain has TRBV7-9 and TRBJ2-5; 8 nucleotides match TRBD1. Specimen: PBMCs. The TCR was taken from a young woman in good health and CMV-seronegative. The CDR3 DNA is TGTGCCAGCAGCCCCCCCCCGGGACAGGACCTTGGGACCCAGTACTTC. Translating gives CASSPPPGQDLGTQYF.